This passage covers 24 T cell receptor beta chains from one sample sequenced in a study of blood T cell repertoires in COVID-19. TCRdb's table, derived via immunoSEQ multiplex PCR, lists solely in-frame clones and lacks some. The table has about 260,000 clones, around nine tenths seen once; the top ten hold about 9.2%. The sequencing sample was made of peripheral blood. All receptors derive from a man aged 35 to 55 who had recovered from COVID-19.

This clone is a singleton in its sample. J is TRBJ2-3 and V is TRBV9, with D maybe TRBD2 (6 bases). The germline V gene has CDR1 SGDLS and CDR2 YYNGEE. V lost 4 bases, J lost 3 bases, and 12 bases lay in between. The CDR3 consists of 14 residues. The CDR3 protein is CASSPWEATDTQYF. Written as DNA, the CDR3 is TGTGCCAGCAGCCCCTGGGAGGCGACAGATACGCAGTATTTT.

The genes are TRBV7-2 and TRBJ2-1, with 10 bases lining up with TRBD2. CDR1 is SGHTA, CDR2 FQGNSA, per germline. The CDR3 runs 19 residues. V dropped 5 bases and J dropped 1; count of bases not matched to a gene: 14. CDR3 bases: TGTGCCAGCAGCATCACGGTGGGGACTAGCGTAAGGTCCTACAATGAGCAGTTCTTC. Translated, it gives CASSITVGTSVRSYNEQFF.

The chain is built from TRBV19 and TRBJ2-1; tentative D call: TRBD2 (7 bases). CDR3 size: 14 residues. The V and J ends lost 6 bases and 10 bases respectively, with 19 bases between them. The V gene's germline CDR1 is LNHDA and CDR2 SQIVND (reference sequence). This chain's CDR3 is CASSFKGGAGEQFF. The CDR3 coding sequence is TGTGCCAGTAGCTTTAAGGGGGGGGCGGGCGAGCAGTTCTTC.

The chain links TRBV13 to TRBJ2-3; possibly TRBD2 for D (6 bases). The ends were cut back, 5 bases at V and 7 bases at J, with 22 bases in the middle. The V gene's germline CDR1 is PRHDT and CDR2 FYEKMQ (reference sequence). The CDR3 runs to 16 residues. CDR3 nucleotide sequence: TGTGCCAGCAGCCTGACCCCGGGACTTGGCCCCCATACGCAGTATTTT. Translated: CASSLTPGLGPHTQYF. The whole variable domain, remainder taken from reference TRBV13 and TRBJ2-3, is AAGVIQSPRHLIKEKRETATLKCYPIPRHDTVYWYQQGPGQDPQFLISFYEKMQSDKGSIPDRFSAQQFSDYHSELNMSSLELGDSALYFCASSLTPGLGPHTQYFGPGTRLTVL.

This chain joins TRBV6-6 and TRBJ2-5; 11 nucleotides align to TRBD2. The length of the CDR3 is 16 residues. Germline V gene lookup returns CDR1 MNHNY and CDR2 SVGAGI (reference sequence). The junction had 1 base not matched to a gene; V was cut back by 0 bases and J by 1 base. Here the CDR3 DNA reads TGTGCCAGCAGTTACTCCGGGACTAGCGGCCAAGAGACCCAGTACTTC. Protein: CASSYSGTSGQETQYF.

The chain is built from TRBV19 and TRBJ1-2, with a possible D match to TRBD1 (6 bases). This CDR3 spans 14 amino acids. V lost 6 bases to trimming and J lost 1 base, with 12 bases between them. CDR1 LNHDA and CDR2 SQIVND come from the germline V gene (reference sequence). The CDR3 reads CASRGAKVNYGYTF. The CDR3 DNA reads TGTGCCAGTAGGGGGGCTAAAGTTAACTATGGCTACACCTTC.

This chain connects TRBV19 to TRBJ2-7; 9 nucleotides align to TRBD2. CDR3 length: 14 amino acids. J was trimmed by 0 bases and V by 8 bases; bases with no gene match: 5. Germline V gives CDR1 LNHDA, CDR2 SQIVND (reference sequence). Written as DNA, the CDR3 is TGTGCCAGTGCCTCGGGACTAGCCTCCTACGAGCAGTACTTC. It codes for CASASGLASYEQYF.

CDR3 nucleotides: TGTGCCAGCAGTGCGAAGCGGGGGCCCCACACAGATACGCAGTATTTT. It is translated as CASSAKRGPHTDTQYF. This chain links TRBV2 with TRBJ2-3; 8 bases line up with TRBD2. V trimming: 4 bases; J trimming: 2 bases; junction bases outside the gene matches: 8. In germline, CDR1 is SNHLY, CDR2 FYNNEI. The CDR3 contains 16 residues.

The rearrangement links TRBV20-1 to TRBJ1-2; D gene uncertain. The ends were cut back, 3 bases at V and 4 bases at J, with 12 bases in the middle. This CDR3 comprises 13 residues. CDR1 is DFQATT and CDR2 is SNEGSKA in the germline V gene (reference sequence). This CDR3 reads CSASVGETYGYTF. Written as DNA, the CDR3 is TGCAGTGCTAGTGTCGGGGAGACCTATGGCTACACCTTC.

This clone has only a few counts. This rearrangement joins TRBV7-2 to TRBJ1-5; D gene uncertain. V lost 2 bases, J lost 6 bases, and 11 bases lay in between. Germline-derived CDR1 and CDR2 are SGHTA and FQGNSA. The CDR3 consists of 14 residues. The CDR3 loop reads CASSLLSLRQPQHF. For the CDR3, the DNA is TGTGCCAGCAGCTTATTGTCCCTCCGTCAGCCCCAGCATTTT.

Here the CDR3 DNA reads TGTGCCAGCAGTGGATTTGGGGGAACAGGGGGCGAGCAGTACTTC. It yields the protein CASSGFGGTGGEQYF. The chain couples TRBV6-2 or TRBV6-3 to TRBJ2-7; 8 bases fit TRBD1. The CDR3 is 15 residues long. V shed 5 bases, J shed 6 bases, and the junction held 12 bases outside the gene matches. CDR1 is MNHEY and CDR2 is SVGEGT in the germline V gene.

The chain carries TRBV21-1 and TRBJ1-1. TRBV21-1 is assigned pseudogene status. There are 17 residues in the CDR3. CDR3 amino acids: CASSKGGARELITEAFF. CDR3 in DNA: TGTGCCAGCAGCAAAGGCGGGGCCAGGGAACTAATCACTGAAGCTTTCTTT.

The gene calls are TRBV10-2 and TRBJ2-7, with 13 positions matching TRBD2. Germline-derived CDR1 and CDR2 are WSHSY and SAAADI. The CDR3 length is 16 residues. J lost 4 bases, V lost 2 bases, and 5 bases had no gene match. CDR3 sequence reads: CASSETSGRGGYEQYF. CDR3 nucleotide sequence: TGCGCCAGCAGTGAGACTAGCGGGAGGGGGGGGTACGAGCAGTACTTC.

The V gene is TRBV20-1, the J gene TRBJ2-1, with D possibly TRBD2 on 5 matching bases. The germline V and J ends were trimmed by 6 bases and 6 bases, with 6 bases remaining between them. The CDR3 sequence is 10 residues long. The V gene's germline CDR1 is DFQATT and CDR2 SNEGSKA (reference sequence). The CDR3 region has the DNA TGCAGTGCCGGGATCAATGAGCAGTTCTTC. Protein sequence: CSAGINEQFF.

J is TRBJ2-5 and V is TRBV6-5; tentative D call: TRBD1 (5 bases). Per the germline V gene, CDR1 is MNHEY and CDR2 is SVGAGI. The V and J ends lost 6 bases and 0 bases respectively, with 14 bases between them. This CDR3 has 15 residues. The CDR3 nucleotides are TGTGCCAGCAGGCGAAACCAGGGAAACCAAGAGACCCAGTACTTC. Its translation is CASRRNQGNQETQYF.

The chain uses TRBV6-5 and TRBJ2-1; TRBD1 matches at 7 bases. The CDR3 has 16 residues. In germline, CDR1 is MNHEY, CDR2 SVGAGI. V was pared by 1 base and J by 0 bases, with 3 bases of the junction left unmatched. The CDR3 nucleotides are TGTGCCAGCAGTTACTTCAGGGGGATCTCCTACAATGAGCAGTTCTTC. Translating gives CASSYFRGISYNEQFF.

CDR3 amino acids: CASSPNLAVGGHGYTF. CDR3 in DNA: TGTGCCAGCAGCCCAAATCTAGCGGTAGGCGGGCATGGCTACACCTTC. The chain combines TRBV3-1 (or the pseudogene TRBV3-2) with TRBJ1-2; D is undetermined. Germline V lookup: CDR1 LGHDT, CDR2 YNNKEL (reference sequence). The CDR3 is made up of 16 amino acids. V was pared by 4 bases and J by 6 bases, with 21 bases between.

CDR3 protein: CASSATRGAFF. DNA for the CDR3: TGTGCCAGTAGTGCCACCCGCGGCGCTTTCTTT. The V call is TRBV19, the J call TRBJ1-1; D ambiguous. V was cut by 5 bases and J by 11 bases, with 12 bases left in between. CDR3 length: 11 amino acids. CDR1 LNHDA and CDR2 SQIVND come from the germline V gene (reference sequence).

This clone has just a few counts. This rearrangement joins TRBV27 to TRBJ1-2, with a weak D call TRBD1 (6 bases). Per the germline V gene, CDR1 is MNHEY and CDR2 is SMNVEV (reference sequence). The CDR3 is 17 amino acids. With 1 base removed from V and 8 bases from J, the gap between germline ends came to 23 bases. This CDR3 is CASSLWSLGGGREGYTF. The CDR3 DNA reads TGTGCCAGCAGTTTATGGTCCTTAGGGGGTGGAAGGGAAGGCTACACCTTC.

A single count supports this clone. V gene TRBV5-4 combines with J gene TRBJ2-7, with 14 bases aligning to TRBD2. CDR3 size: 15 residues. CDR1 SGHNT and CDR2 YYREEE come from the germline V gene (reference sequence). With 4 bases clipped from V and 4 bases from J, the junction kept 4 bases outside the gene matches. Written as DNA, the CDR3 is TGTGCCAGCAGCGTAGGGACTAGCGGGAGTTACGAGCAGTACTTC. Its translation is CASSVGTSGSYEQYF.

This rearrangement joins TRBV18 to TRBJ2-2; 11 positions match TRBD2. Trimming cost V 1 base and J 2 bases; bases outside gene matches: 9. The CDR3 consists of 19 residues. The germline CDR1 and CDR2 sequences are KGHSH and LQKENI. The CDR3 here is CASSPRLAGGVRNTGELFF. The CDR3 DNA follows: TGTGCCAGCTCACCACGGCTAGCGGGGGGCGTTCGTAACACCGGGGAGCTGTTTTTT.

The chain employs TRBV2 and TRBJ2-7; 8 nucleotides agree with TRBD1. Germline loops: CDR1 SNHLY, CDR2 FYNNEI. J was trimmed by 3 bases and V by 6 bases; bases with no gene match: 4. The CDR3 length is 13 residues. The CDR3 DNA follows: TGTGCCAGCAGGGCTGACAGGGGCTACGAGCAGTACTTC. This encodes CASRADRGYEQYF. Filled out from reference TRBV2 and TRBJ2-7, the complete variable domain reads EPEVTQTPSHQVTQMGQEVILRCVPISNHLYFYWYRQILGQKVEFLVSFYNNEISEKSEIFDDQFSVERPDGSNFTLKIRSTKLEDSAMYFCASRADRGYEQYFGPGTRLTVT.

The chain carries TRBV27 and TRBJ2-6; D gene uncertain. The length of the CDR3 is 13 residues. Germline V gene lookup returns CDR1 MNHEY and CDR2 SMNVEV (reference sequence). The V end was cut by 10 bases, the J end by 2 bases, with 9 bases between. Written as DNA, the CDR3 is TGTGCCACCTCCCCCGCTGGGGCCAACGTCCTGACTTTC. Amino acids: CATSPAGANVLTF.

CDR3 nucleotides: TGCGCCAGCAGCCCACTAGCGAAGAAGGGGAATGAGCAGTTCTTC. It yields the protein CASSPLAKKGNEQFF. The chain has TRBV5-1 and TRBJ2-1; 7 positions agree with TRBD2. The CDR3 runs to 15 residues. Trimming took 4 bases from V and 7 from J; bases not matched to a gene: 11. CDR1 and CDR2 (germline): SGHRS, YFSETQ.